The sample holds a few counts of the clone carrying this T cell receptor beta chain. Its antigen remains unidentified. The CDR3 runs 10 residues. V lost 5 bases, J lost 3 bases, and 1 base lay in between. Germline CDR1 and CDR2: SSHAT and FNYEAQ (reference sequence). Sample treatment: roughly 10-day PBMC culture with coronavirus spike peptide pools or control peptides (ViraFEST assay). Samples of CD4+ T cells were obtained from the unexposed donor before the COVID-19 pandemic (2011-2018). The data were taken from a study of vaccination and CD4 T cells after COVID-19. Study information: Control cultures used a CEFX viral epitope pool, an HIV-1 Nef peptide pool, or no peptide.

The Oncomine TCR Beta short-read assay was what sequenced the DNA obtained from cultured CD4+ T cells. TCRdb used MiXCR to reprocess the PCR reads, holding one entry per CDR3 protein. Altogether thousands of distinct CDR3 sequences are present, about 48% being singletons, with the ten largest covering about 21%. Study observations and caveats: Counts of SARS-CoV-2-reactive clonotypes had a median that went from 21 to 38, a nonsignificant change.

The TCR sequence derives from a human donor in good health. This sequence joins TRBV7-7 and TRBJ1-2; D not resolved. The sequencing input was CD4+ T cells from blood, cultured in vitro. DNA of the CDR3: TGTGCCAGCAGCCACTATGGCTACACCTTC. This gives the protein CASSHYGYTF. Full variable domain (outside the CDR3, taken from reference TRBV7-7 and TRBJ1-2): GAGVSQSPRYKVTKRGQDVTLRCDPISSHATLYWYQQALGQGPEFLTYFNYEAQPDKSGLPSDRFSAERPEGSISTLTIQRTEQRDSAMYRCASSHYGYTFGSGTRLTVV.